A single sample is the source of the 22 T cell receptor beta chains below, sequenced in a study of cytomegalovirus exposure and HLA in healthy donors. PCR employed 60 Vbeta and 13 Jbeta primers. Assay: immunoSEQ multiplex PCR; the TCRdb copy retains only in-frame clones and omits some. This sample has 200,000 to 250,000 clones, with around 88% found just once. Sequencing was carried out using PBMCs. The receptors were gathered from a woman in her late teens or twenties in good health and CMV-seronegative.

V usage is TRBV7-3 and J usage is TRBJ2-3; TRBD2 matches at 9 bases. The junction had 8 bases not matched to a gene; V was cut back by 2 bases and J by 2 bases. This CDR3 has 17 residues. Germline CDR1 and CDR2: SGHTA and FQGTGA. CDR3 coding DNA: TGTGCCAGCAGCTTAGGCGTTGCGGGAGGGACCACAGATACGCAGTATTTT. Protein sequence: CASSLGVAGGTTDTQYF.

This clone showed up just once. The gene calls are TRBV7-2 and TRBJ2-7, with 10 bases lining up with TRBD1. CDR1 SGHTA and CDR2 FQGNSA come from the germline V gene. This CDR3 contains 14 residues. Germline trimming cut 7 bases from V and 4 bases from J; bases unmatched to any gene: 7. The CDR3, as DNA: TGTGCCAGCACTAAGGACAGGGGGGATTACGAGCAGTACTTC. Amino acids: CASTKDRGDYEQYF.

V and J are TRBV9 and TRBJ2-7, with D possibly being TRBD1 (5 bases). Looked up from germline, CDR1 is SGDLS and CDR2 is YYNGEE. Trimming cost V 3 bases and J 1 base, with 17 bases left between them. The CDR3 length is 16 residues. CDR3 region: CASSAGAGSTSYEQYF. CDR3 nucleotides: TGTGCCAGCAGCGCTGGGGCCGGGTCCACATCCTACGAGCAGTACTTC.

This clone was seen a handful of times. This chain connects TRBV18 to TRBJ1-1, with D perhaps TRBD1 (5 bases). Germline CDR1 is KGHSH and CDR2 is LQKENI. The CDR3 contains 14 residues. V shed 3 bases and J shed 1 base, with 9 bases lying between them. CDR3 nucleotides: TGTGCCAGCTCACCGGCTCAGGGGAACACTGAAGCTTTCTTT. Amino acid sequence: CASSPAQGNTEAFF.

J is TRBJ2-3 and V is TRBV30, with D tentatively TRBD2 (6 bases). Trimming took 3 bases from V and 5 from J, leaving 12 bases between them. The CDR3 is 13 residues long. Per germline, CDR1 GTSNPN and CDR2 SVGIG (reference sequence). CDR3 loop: CAWSVVGGDTQYF. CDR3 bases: TGTGCCTGGAGCGTCGTCGGGGGAGATACGCAGTATTTT.

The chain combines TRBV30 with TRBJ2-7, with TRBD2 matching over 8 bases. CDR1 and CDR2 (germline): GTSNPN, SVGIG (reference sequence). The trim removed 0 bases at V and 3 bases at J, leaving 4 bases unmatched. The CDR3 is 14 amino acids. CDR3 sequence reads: CAWSVPGGDYEQYF. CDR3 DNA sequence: TGTGCCTGGAGTGTACCGGGGGGGGACTACGAGCAGTACTTC. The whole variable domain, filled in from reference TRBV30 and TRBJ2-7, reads SQTIHQWPATLVQPVGSPLSLECTVEGTSNPNLYWYRQAAGRGLQLLFYSVGIGQISSEVPQNLSASRPQDRQFILSSKKLLLSDSGFYLCAWSVPGGDYEQYFGPGTRLTVT.

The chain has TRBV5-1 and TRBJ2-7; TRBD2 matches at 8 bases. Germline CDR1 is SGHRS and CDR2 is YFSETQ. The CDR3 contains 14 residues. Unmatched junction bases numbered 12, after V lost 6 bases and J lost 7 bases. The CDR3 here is CASKGDVGGGEQYF. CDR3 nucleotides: TGCGCCAGCAAAGGGGACGTCGGGGGGGGTGAGCAGTACTTC.

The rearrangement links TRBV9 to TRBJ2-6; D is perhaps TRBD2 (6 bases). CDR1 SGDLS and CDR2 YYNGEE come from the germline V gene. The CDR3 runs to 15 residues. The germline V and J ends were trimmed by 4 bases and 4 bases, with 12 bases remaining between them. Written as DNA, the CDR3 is TGTGCCAGCAGCCCCGGGGGTTCGGGGGCCAACGTCCTGACTTTC. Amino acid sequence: CASSPGGSGANVLTF.

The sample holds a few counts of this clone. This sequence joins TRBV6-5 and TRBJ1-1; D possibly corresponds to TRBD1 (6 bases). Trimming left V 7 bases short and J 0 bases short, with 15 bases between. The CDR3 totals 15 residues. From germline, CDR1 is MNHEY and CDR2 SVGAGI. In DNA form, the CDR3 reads TGTGCCAGCAAGGACTTAGGGGGTTTGAACACTGAAGCTTTCTTT. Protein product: CASKDLGGLNTEAFF.

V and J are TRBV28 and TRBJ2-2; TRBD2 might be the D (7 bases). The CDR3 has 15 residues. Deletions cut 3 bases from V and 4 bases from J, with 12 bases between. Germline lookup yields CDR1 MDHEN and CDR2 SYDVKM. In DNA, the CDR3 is TGTGCCAGCAGTTTTAGGGGGGGATTCACCGGGGAGCTGTTTTTT. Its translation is CASSFRGGFTGELFF.

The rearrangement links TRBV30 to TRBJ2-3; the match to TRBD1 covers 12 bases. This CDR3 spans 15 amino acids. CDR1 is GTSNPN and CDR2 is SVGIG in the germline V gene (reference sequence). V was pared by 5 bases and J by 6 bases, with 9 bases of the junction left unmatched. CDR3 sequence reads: CAWAPGQGAGDTQYF. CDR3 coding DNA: TGTGCCTGGGCACCGGGACAGGGGGCGGGGGATACGCAGTATTTT.

This chain's CDR3 is CASSESNYGAEAFF. The CDR3 DNA follows: TGCGCCAGCAGTGAGAGTAATTACGGTGCAGAAGCTTTCTTT. The chain combines TRBV10-1 with TRBJ1-1; D gene uncertain. The germline V gene encodes CDR1 WNHNN and CDR2 SYGVQD (reference sequence). V was clipped by 2 bases and J by 8 bases, with 15 bases between them. This CDR3 region has 14 residues.

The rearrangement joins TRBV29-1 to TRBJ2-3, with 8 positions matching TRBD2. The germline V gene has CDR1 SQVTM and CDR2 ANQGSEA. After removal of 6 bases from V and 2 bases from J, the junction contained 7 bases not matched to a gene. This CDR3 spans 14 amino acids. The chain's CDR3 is CSVVSGGATDTQYF. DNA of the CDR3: TGCAGCGTGGTGAGCGGGGGTGCCACAGATACGCAGTATTTT.

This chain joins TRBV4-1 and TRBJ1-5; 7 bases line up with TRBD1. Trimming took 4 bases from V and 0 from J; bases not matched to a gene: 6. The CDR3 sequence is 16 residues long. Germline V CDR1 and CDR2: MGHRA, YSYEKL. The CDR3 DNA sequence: TGCGCCAGCAGCCCAAGCCAGGGGGGTAGCAATCAGCCCCAGCATTTT. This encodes CASSPSQGGSNQPQHF.

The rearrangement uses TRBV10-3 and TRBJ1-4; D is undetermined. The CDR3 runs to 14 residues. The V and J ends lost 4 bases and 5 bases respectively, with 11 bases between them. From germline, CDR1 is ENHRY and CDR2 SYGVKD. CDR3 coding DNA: TGTGCCATCAGTGGGACTGTCCCCAATGAAAAACTGTTTTTT. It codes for CAISGTVPNEKLFF.

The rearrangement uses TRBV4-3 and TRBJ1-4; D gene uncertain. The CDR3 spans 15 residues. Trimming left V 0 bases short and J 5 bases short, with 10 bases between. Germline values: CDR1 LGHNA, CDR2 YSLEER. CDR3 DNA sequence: TGCGCCAGCAGCCAAGAGGCAGGTGGAAATGAAAAACTGTTTTTT. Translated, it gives CASSQEAGGNEKLFF.

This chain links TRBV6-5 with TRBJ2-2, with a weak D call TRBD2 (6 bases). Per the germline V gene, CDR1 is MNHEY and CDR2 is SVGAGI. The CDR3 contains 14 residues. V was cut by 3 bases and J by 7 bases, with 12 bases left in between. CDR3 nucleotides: TGTGCCAGCAGTTATGCTAGCGTGTTCGGGGAGCTGTTTTTT. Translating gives CASSYASVFGELFF.

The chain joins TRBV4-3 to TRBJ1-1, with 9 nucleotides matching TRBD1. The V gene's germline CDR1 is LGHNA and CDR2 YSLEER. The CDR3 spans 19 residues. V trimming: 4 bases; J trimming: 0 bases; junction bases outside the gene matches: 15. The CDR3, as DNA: TGCGCCAGCAGCCCGTTGACAGGGGGAAATGTTTTTATGAACACTGAAGCTTTCTTT. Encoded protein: CASSPLTGGNVFMNTEAFF.

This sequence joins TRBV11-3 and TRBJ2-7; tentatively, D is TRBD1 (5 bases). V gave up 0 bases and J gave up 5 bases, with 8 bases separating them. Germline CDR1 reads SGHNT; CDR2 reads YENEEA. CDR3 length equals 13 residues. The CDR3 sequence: CASSLEGVHEQYF. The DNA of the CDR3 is TGTGCCAGCAGCTTAGAAGGGGTCCACGAGCAGTACTTC. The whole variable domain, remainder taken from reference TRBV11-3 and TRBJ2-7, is EAGVVQSPRYKIIEKKQPVAFWCNPISGHNTLYWYLQNLGQGPELLIRYENEEAVDDSQLPKDRFSAERLKGVDSTLKIQPAELGDSAVYLCASSLEGVHEQYFGPGTRLTVT.

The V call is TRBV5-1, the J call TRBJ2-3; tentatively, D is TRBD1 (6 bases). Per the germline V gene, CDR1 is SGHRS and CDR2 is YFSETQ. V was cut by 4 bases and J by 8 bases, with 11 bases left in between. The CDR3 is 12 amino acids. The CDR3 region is CASSPNRVTQYF. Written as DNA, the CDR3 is TGCGCCAGCAGCCCCAACAGGGTTACGCAGTATTTT.

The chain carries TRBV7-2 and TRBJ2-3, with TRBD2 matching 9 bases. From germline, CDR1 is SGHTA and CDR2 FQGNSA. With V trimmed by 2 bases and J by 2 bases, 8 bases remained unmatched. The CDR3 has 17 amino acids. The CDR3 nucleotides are TGTGCCAGCAGCTTATTGCGACTAGCGGTTTACACAGATACGCAGTATTTT. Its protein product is CASSLLRLAVYTDTQYF.

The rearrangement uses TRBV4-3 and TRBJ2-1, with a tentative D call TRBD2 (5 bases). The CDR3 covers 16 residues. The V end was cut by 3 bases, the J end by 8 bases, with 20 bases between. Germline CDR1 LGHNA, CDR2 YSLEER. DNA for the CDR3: TGCGCCAGCAGCCAGGAGACTAACCTCTCCCGCGATGAGCAGTTCTTC. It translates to CASSQETNLSRDEQFF.